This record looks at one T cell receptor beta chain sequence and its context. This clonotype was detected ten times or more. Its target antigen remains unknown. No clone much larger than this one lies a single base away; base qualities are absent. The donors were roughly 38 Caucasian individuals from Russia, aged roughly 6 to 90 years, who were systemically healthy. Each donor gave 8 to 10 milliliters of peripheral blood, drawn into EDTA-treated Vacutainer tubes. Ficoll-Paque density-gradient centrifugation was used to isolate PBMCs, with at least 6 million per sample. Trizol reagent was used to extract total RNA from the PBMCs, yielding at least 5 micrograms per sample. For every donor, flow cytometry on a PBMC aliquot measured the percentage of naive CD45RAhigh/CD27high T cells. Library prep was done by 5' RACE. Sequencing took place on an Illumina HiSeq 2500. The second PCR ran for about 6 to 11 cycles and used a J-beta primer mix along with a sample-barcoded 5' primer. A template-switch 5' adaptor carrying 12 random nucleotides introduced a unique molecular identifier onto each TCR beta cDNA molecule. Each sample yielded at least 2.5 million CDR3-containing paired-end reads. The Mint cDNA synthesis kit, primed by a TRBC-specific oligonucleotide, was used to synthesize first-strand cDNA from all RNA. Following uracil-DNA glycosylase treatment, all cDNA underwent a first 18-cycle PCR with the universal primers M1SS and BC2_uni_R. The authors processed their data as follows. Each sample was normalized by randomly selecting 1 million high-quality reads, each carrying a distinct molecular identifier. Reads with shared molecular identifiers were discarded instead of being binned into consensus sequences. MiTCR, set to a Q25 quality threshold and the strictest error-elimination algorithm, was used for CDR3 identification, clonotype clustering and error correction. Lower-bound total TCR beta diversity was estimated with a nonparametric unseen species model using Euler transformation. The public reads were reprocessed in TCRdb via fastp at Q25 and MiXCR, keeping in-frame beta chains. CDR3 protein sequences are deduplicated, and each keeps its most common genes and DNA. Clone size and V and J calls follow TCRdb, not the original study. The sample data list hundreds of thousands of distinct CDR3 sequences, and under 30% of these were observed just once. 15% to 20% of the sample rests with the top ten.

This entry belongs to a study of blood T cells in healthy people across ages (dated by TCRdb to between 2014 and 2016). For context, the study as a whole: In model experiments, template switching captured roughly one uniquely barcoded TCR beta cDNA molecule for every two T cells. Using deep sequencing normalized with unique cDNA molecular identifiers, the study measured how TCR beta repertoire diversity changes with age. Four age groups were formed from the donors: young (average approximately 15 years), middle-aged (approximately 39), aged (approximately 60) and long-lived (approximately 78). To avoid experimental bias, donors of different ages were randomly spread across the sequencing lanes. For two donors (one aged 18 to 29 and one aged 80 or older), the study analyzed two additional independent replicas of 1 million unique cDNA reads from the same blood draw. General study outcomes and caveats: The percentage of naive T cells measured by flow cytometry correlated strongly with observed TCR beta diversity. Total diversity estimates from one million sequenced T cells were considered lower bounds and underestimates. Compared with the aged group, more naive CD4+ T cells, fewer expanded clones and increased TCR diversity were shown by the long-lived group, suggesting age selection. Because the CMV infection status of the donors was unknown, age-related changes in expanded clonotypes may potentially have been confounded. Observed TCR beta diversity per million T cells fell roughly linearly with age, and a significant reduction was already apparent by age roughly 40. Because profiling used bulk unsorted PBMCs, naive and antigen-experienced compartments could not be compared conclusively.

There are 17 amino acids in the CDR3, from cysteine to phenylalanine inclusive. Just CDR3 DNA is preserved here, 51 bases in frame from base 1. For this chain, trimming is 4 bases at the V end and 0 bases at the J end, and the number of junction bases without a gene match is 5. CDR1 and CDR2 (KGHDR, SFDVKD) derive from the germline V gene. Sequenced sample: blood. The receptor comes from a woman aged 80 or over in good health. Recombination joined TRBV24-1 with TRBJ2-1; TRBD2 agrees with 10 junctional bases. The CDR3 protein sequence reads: CATSDARTSGSYNEQFF. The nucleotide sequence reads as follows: TGTGCCACCAGTGACGCCCGGACTAGCGGCTCCTACAATGAGCAGTTCTTC.